This T cell receptor beta chain is drawn from a study of cytomegalovirus exposure and HLA in healthy donors. Regarding the study as a whole: Certain sequence variants were highly shared and formed a cluster, and this cluster was likely a sequencing artifact. Association with HLA alleles at 0.05 false discovery rate was found for 16,951 TCR beta sequences in a later analysis.

The germline V gene has CDR1 SEHNR and CDR2 FQNEAQ (reference sequence). V gave up 5 bases and J gave up 1 base, with 18 bases separating them. The CDR3 is made up of 16 amino acids. PCR was performed using 60 Vbeta and 13 Jbeta primers. Produced via immunoSEQ multiplex PCR; TCRdb's table is partial and in-frame only. Among fewer than 120,000 clones listed, 75% to 90% were seen once. A word on this clone: Antigen unknown.

This chain uses TRBV7-9 with TRBJ2-7, with D possibly TRBD1 on 6 matching bases. Source material: PBMCs. This sequence originates from a man in his forties in good health and CMV-seronegative. CDR3 DNA sequence: TGTGCCAGCAGCACCAAACAGGGTCTACTTTCCTACGAGCAGTACTTC. This encodes CASSTKQGLLSYEQYF.